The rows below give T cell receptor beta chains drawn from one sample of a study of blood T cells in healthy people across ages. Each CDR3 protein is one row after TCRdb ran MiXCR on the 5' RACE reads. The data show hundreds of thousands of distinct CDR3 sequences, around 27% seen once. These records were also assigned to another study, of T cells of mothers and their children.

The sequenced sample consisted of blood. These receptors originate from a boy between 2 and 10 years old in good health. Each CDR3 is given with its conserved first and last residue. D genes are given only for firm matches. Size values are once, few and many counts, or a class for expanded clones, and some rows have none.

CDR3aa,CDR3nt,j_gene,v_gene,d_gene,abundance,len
CASSRTDRGGYGYTF,TGTGCCAGCAGCCGAACCGACAGGGGAGGCTATGGCTACACCTTC,TRBJ1-2,TRBV3-1,TRBD1,-,15
CASSFTPDNEQFF,TGTGCCAGCAGTTTTACACCCGACAATGAGCAGTTCTTC,TRBJ2-1,TRBV6-2/TRBV6-3,-,-,13
CASSLGGRRSNFYEQYF,TGTGCCAGCAGCTTAGGGGGACGGAGGTCCAATTTCTACGAGCAGTACTTC,TRBJ2-7,TRBV7-6,-,-,17
CASSPSTGTYEQYF,TGTGCCAGCAGTCCTAGCACGGGGACCTACGAGCAGTACTTC,TRBJ2-7,TRBV12-3/TRBV12-4,-,many,14
CASSGYYEKLFF,TGTGCCAGCAGTGGGTACTACGAAAAACTGTTTTTT,TRBJ1-4,TRBV6-1,-,few,12
CASRWGAGSFEAFF,TGTGCCAGCAGGTGGGGGGCGGGCAGCTTCGAAGCTTTCTTT,TRBJ1-1,TRBV3-1,-,-,14
CASSPSGVGEKLFF,TGTGCCAGCAGCCCGTCAGGGGTTGGTGAAAAACTGTTTTTT,TRBJ1-4,TRBV5-5,-,many,14
CASSPRQGAEQYF,TGTGCCAGCAGTCCTAGACAGGGGGCCGAGCAGTACTTC,TRBJ2-7,TRBV12-3/TRBV12-4,TRBD1,-,13
CASSEAPGAAYGYTF,TGTGCCAGCAGTGAAGCGCCAGGAGCGGCCTATGGCTACACCTTC,TRBJ1-2,TRBV6-1,-,few,15
CASSWDSSNGNTIYF,TGTGCCAGCAGTTGGGACAGTTCGAACGGAAACACCATATATTTT,TRBJ1-3,TRBV12-3/TRBV12-4,TRBD1,few,15
CASRPTGTSGVKQETQYF,TGCGCCAGCAGACCAACAGGGACTAGCGGGGTGAAGCAAGAGACCCAGTACTTC,TRBJ2-5,TRBV5-1,TRBD2,few,18
CASSPLGTGGSYEQYF,TGTGCCAGCAGCCCACTTGGGACAGGGGGTAGTTACGAGCAGTACTTC,TRBJ2-7,TRBV5-5,TRBD1,-,16
CASSLGTGGQNTGELFF,TGTGCCAGCAGTCTAGGGACAGGGGGTCAAAACACCGGGGAGCTGTTTTTT,TRBJ2-2,TRBV13,TRBD1,-,17
CAWDRSYNEQFF,TGTGCCTGGGACCGCTCCTACAATGAGCAGTTCTTC,TRBJ2-1,TRBV30,-,few,12
CSARDPAGGGYTF,TGCAGTGCTAGAGATCCGGCAGGAGGGGGCTACACCTTC,TRBJ1-2,TRBV20-1,-,few,13
CSVGGRSGANVLTF,TGCAGCGTTGGAGGGAGGTCTGGGGCCAACGTCCTGACTTTC,TRBJ2-6,TRBV29-1,-,few,14
CATRRHGQETQYF,TGTGCCACCCGACGACACGGGCAAGAGACCCAGTACTTC,TRBJ2-5,TRBV15,-,-,13
CASSLGASGDYNEQFF,TGTGCCAGCAGTCTAGGGGCTAGCGGGGACTACAATGAGCAGTTCTTC,TRBJ2-1,TRBV12-3/TRBV12-4,TRBD2,-,16
CASTLNGDYGYTF,TGTGCCAGCACCCTCAACGGAGACTATGGCTACACCTTC,TRBJ1-2,TRBV6-5,-,few,13
CASRFSGTGLYNEQFF,TGTGCCAGCAGATTTTCCGGGACAGGGCTTTACAATGAGCAGTTCTTC,TRBJ2-1,TRBV6-5,TRBD1,-,16
CASSSSGGRVETQYF,TGTGCCAGCAGCTCTAGCGGGGGTCGGGTAGAGACCCAGTACTTC,TRBJ2-5,TRBV7-3,TRBD2,few,15
CSAIYQGELEPQHF,TGCAGTGCTATTTACCAGGGGGAATTGGAGCCCCAGCATTTT,TRBJ1-5,TRBV20-1,TRBD1,-,14
CSARDPDSESPNEQFF,TGCAGTGCTAGAGATCCCGACAGCGAATCTCCCAATGAGCAGTTCTTC,TRBJ2-1,TRBV20-1,-,-,16
CASSLYRATNEKLFF,TGTGCCAGCAGTTTATACAGGGCAACTAATGAAAAACTGTTTTTT,TRBJ1-4,TRBV2,-,few,15
CASGLSVAENAQYF,TGTGCTAGTGGTTTAAGTGTAGCGGAGAACGCCCAGTACTTC,TRBJ2-5,TRBV12-5,-,-,14
CASSPGLLKDEQFF,TGTGCCAGCAGCCCTGGTCTCCTGAAGGATGAGCAGTTCTTC,TRBJ2-1,TRBV6-5,-,-,14
CAISGTSGNEQFF,TGTGCCATCAGTGGAACATCTGGGAATGAGCAGTTCTTC,TRBJ2-1,TRBV10-3,-,few,13
CASSPRMQEASYNEQFF,TGTGCCAGCAGCCCTCGAATGCAGGAGGCCTCCTACAATGAGCAGTTCTTC,TRBJ2-1,TRBV7-9,-,-,17
CASSVERQNTGELFF,TGTGCCAGCAGCGTAGAGCGCCAGAACACCGGGGAGCTGTTTTTT,TRBJ2-2,TRBV9,-,-,15
CASSPRQGGEQYF,TGTGCCAGCAGCCCACGACAGGGAGGCGAGCAGTACTTC,TRBJ2-7,TRBV7-9,-,once,13
CASSYFLGPDRGSYGYTF,TGTGCCAGCAGTTACTTCCTCGGACCCGACAGGGGTTCCTATGGCTACACCTTC,TRBJ1-2,TRBV6-6,TRBD1,few,18
CASSDRISYEQYF,TGTGCCAGCAGTGACAGGATCTCCTACGAGCAGTACTTC,TRBJ2-7,TRBV27,-,few,13
CASSLNSETSASYEQYF,TGTGCCAGCAGTTTAAATTCGGAGACTAGCGCTTCCTACGAGCAGTACTTC,TRBJ2-7,TRBV27,TRBD2,-,17
CASSLEGLIVGAETQYF,TGCGCCAGCAGCTTGGAGGGCCTTATTGTGGGGGCAGAGACCCAGTACTTC,TRBJ2-5,TRBV5-1,-,-,17
CASSLAETSGTDTQYF,TGTGCCAGCAGCTTAGCCGAGACTAGCGGGACAGATACGCAGTATTTT,TRBJ2-3,TRBV7-9,TRBD2,-,16
CASSSRGLAPGELFF,TGTGCCAGCAGTTCCCGGGGACTAGCGCCCGGGGAGCTGTTTTTT,TRBJ2-2,TRBV6-5,TRBD2,many,15
CASRPENTEAFF,TGTGCCAGCAGGCCAGAGAACACTGAAGCTTTCTTT,TRBJ1-1,TRBV2,-,-,12
CASSLGPGEGYEQYF,TGTGCCAGCAGCTTAGGTCCCGGGGAAGGCTACGAGCAGTACTTC,TRBJ2-7,TRBV7-9,-,few,15
CASSLMVGRREDQETQYF,TGTGCCAGCAGCTTAATGGTGGGGAGAAGGGAAGATCAAGAGACCCAGTACTTC,TRBJ2-5,TRBV7-9,-,few,18
CASSPWGNQPQHF,TGTGCCAGCAGCCCTTGGGGCAATCAGCCCCAGCATTTT,TRBJ1-5,TRBV6-1,-,-,13
CASSRTGLSEKNIQYF,TGTGCCAGCAGTCGTACGGGACTGTCCGAGAAAAACATTCAGTACTTC,TRBJ2-4,TRBV6-5,-,-,16
CASSRADRTIYGYTF,TGTGCCAGCAGCCGGGCCGACAGGACGATTTATGGCTACACCTTC,TRBJ1-2,TRBV3-1,-,few,15
CSARSHGTGLTGELFF,TGCAGTGCTAGGTCCCACGGGACAGGGCTCACCGGGGAGCTGTTTTTT,TRBJ2-2,TRBV20-1,TRBD1,few,16
CASSHRLAGEIEQYF,TGCGCCAGCAGCCACCGGCTAGCGGGAGAAATCGAGCAGTACTTC,TRBJ2-7,TRBV4-1,TRBD2,few,15
CASITGTGLGYGYTF,TGTGCCAGCATAACGGGTACAGGCTTAGGGTATGGCTACACCTTC,TRBJ1-2,TRBV2,-,few,15
CASSGLANEQYF,TGTGCCAGCAGTGGACTAGCGAACGAGCAGTACTTC,TRBJ2-7,TRBV12-3/TRBV12-4,TRBD2,-,12
CASSLRGGLTDTQYF,TGTGCCAGCAGTTTGCGGGGAGGTCTCACAGATACGCAGTATTTT,TRBJ2-3,TRBV12-3/TRBV12-4,-,-,15
CAFRDHPLWVMETQYF,TGTGCCTTCAGGGACCACCCCCTATGGGTGATGGAGACCCAGTACTTC,TRBJ2-5,TRBV10-3,-,-,16
CSAYRVIASPLHF,TGCAGTGCTTACAGGGTGATAGCTTCACCCCTCCACTTT,TRBJ1-6,TRBV20-1,-,-,13
CSAGEAGGTQYF,TGCAGCGCTGGGGAAGCAGGAGGGACCCAGTACTTC,TRBJ2-5,TRBV29-1,-,-,12
CASSPEGGLFNEQFF,TGTGCCAGCAGCCCCGAGGGAGGTCTTTTCAATGAGCAGTTCTTC,TRBJ2-1,TRBV12-3/TRBV12-4,-,-,15
CASSLGIASQETQYF,TGTGCCAGCAGCTTAGGTATCGCTAGCCAAGAGACCCAGTACTTC,TRBJ2-5,TRBV7-9,-,few,15
CAITPGGSYEQYF,TGTGCCATCACGCCGGGCGGGAGCTACGAGCAGTACTTC,TRBJ2-7,TRBV10-3,TRBD2,-,13
CAWSPGANYGYTF,TGTGCCTGGAGTCCAGGCGCTAACTATGGCTACACCTTC,TRBJ1-2,TRBV30,-,-,13
CASSLPSDNTDTQYF,TGTGCCAGCAGCCTGCCGAGCGACAACACAGATACGCAGTATTTT,TRBJ2-3,TRBV7-9,-,few,15
CATSREVGNYGYTF,TGTGCCACCAGCAGAGAAGTTGGAAACTATGGCTACACCTTC,TRBJ1-2,TRBV15,-,-,14
CASSYSTSGRANEQFF,TGTGCCAGCAGTTACTCGACCAGCGGGAGGGCCAATGAGCAGTTCTTC,TRBJ2-1,TRBV6-2/TRBV6-3,TRBD2,-,16